This T cell receptor beta chain comes out of a study of OX40 agonist ivuxolimab in advanced cancers. Looking at the study overall: Cohort: 75% to 90% men, mean age about 62, aged about 23 to 80. Two patients with cutaneous melanoma and one with hepatocellular carcinoma, three in total, showed partial responses.

Data came from immunoSEQ multiplex PCR; TCRdb stores just in-frame clones and leaves some out. The data contain 55,000 to 75,000 clones, roughly 90% of them singletons. Autoimmune disease history or systemic immunosuppression disqualified patients. Germline V CDR1 and CDR2: SGHRS, YFSETQ. This CDR3 contains 14 residues. Of note for this clone: One end of the junction does not line up with germline, which may come from a read error.

Specimen: CD4+ or CD8+ T cells sorted from blood, collected in a trial of the OX40 agonist ivuxolimab. The receptor was isolated from an adult with an advanced solid tumor such as melanoma, head and neck, liver or kidney cancer. The chain uses TRBV5-1 and TRBJ1-2; 12 bases line up with TRBD1. In DNA, the CDR3 is TGCGCCAGCAGCTCGCCGGGACAGGGGGCGCATCGCGACTTC. Its protein is CASSSPGQGAHRDF. The full variable domain, its missing parts supplied by reference TRBV5-1 and TRBJ1-2, is KAGVTQTPRYLIKTRGQQVTLSCSPISGHRSVSWYQQTPGQGLQFLFEYFSETQRNKGNFPGRFSGRQFSNSRSEMNVSTLELGDSALYLCASSSPGQGAHRDFGSGTRLTVV.